Below, one T cell receptor beta chain is given with its context. The length of the CDR3 is 14 residues. Germline CDR1 GTSNPN, CDR2 SVGIG (reference sequence). Trimming took off 3 bases at V and 2 bases at J, with 12 bases between the two ends. The source of the sample is a study of blood T cell repertoires in COVID-19. Study at large: Sites across the United States, Italy and Spain contributed samples from acute and convalescent COVID-19. In each case, the material was cDNA or gDNA derived from T cells, B-cell-depleted T cells, or PBMCs.

Authors' data handling: For nucleated cells, counts were estimated from reference gene primer amplification. Some clones are missing from TCRdb's copy, which holds only in-frame ones; the method was immunoSEQ multiplex PCR. V, J and clone size were drawn from that table, and D and trimming were deduced from the DNA. The sample contains tens of thousands of clones, roughly 85% of which appear only once. Sequenced input: peripheral blood. The genes are TRBV30 and TRBJ2-3; a possible D gene is TRBD2 (6 bases). The sequence was collected from a human donor in a cohort sampled during active COVID-19. The CDR3 sequence: CAWSLQRVTDTQYF. The CDR3 bases are TGTGCCTGGAGCCTACAGCGGGTCACAGATACGCAGTATTTT. The entire variable domain, with the rest obtained from reference TRBV30 and TRBJ2-3, is as follows: SQTIHQWPATLVQPVGSPLSLECTVEGTSNPNLYWYRQAAGRGLQLLFYSVGIGQISSEVPQNLSASRPQDRQFILSSKKLLLSDSGFYLCAWSLQRVTDTQYFGPGTRLTVL.